This T cell receptor beta chain appears in the sequencing data of a study of T cells after posttransplantation cyclophosphamide. Findings of the study overall: Tissue-infiltrating T cells from skin or gut overlapped little with blood T cells. Recipient CMV seropositivity and CMV reactivation strongly tracked TRB clonality.

The method was immunoSEQ multiplex PCR; TCRdb's version includes in-frame clones alone and lacks a portion of them. The sample has approximately 45,000 clones, about 90% seen once; the top ten hold 2% to 3%. Cyclophosphamide on days +3 and +4 followed busulfan-fludarabine conditioning and a marrow graft. As regards this clone: The antigen remains undetermined.

Germline lookup yields CDR1 MGHRA and CDR2 YSYEKL. Trimming took 4 bases from V and 5 from J, leaving 17 bases between them. CDR3 length: 15 residues. The sample was PBMCs, taken around 58 days after allogeneic stem cell transplant with posttransplant cyclophosphamide. V gene TRBV4-1 combines with J gene TRBJ2-5, with D possibly being TRBD2 (5 bases). The TCR comes from a male patient between 55 and 70 years old who received an allogeneic stem cell transplant from a related donor and was CMV-positive. Some of these T cells may belong to the graft donor. CDR3 bases: TGCGCCAGCAGCCTAACCTCAGCGGATTGGGAGACCCAGTACTTC. This gives the protein CASSLTSADWETQYF.